At least ten counts were recorded for the clone carrying this TCR beta chain. The antigen is unknown. The CDR3 is made up of 11 amino acids. Germline V CDR1 and CDR2: MDHEN, SYDVKM. Trimming shortened V by 4 bases and J by 7 bases, and 8 bases separated the two germline ends. The sample originates from a study of T cells in Graves' hyperthyroidism and ophthalmopathy. Overall study: Peripheral blood samples were taken at initial diagnosis, prior to any treatment. Study-level results: Expanded thyroid clonotypes (above 0.001) were mostly also found in blood.

The TCR beta CDR3 regions underwent amplification using RNA transcripts as the source. In the first-round RT-PCR of the TCR CDR3, the HTBI primer set was used. MiXCR, run by TCRdb on the multiplex PCR reads, gives a single entry per CDR3 protein. The profile covers some 560,000 distinct CDR3 sequences, with approximately 14% appearing a single time and roughly 6.6% taken by the ten largest. The chain couples TRBV28 to TRBJ2-7; unclear D gene. This receptor was taken from a woman aged 25 to 39 with Graves' hyperthyroidism. The sample taken for sequencing was blood. CDR3 sequence (DNA): TGTGCCAGCAGTTCCCTTCGGGAGCAGTACTTC. The encoded protein is CASSSLREQYF.